Below, one TCR beta chain is given with its context. Unique molecular identifiers were incorporated when the TCRbeta library was constructed. TCRdb redid the calling of the PCR reads with MiXCR, one entry per CDR3 protein. The repertoire consists of 500,000 to 600,000 distinct CDR3 sequences, with approximately 32% occurring once and the leading ten covering more than 2%. The sample originates from a study of T-cell reconstitution after alpha-beta-depleted transplantation in children. This receptor was identified in a human donor who donated a stem cell graft to a child with aplastic anemia. The specimen was PBMCs from the stem cell graft donor, collected from the stem cell graft.

The CDR3 reads CASSFTGAHEQYF. In nucleotides, the CDR3 is TGTGCCAGCAGCTTTACAGGGGCCCACGAGCAGTACTTC. The rearrangement joins TRBV7-2 to TRBJ2-7, with 7 bases aligning to TRBD1. Germline V CDR1 and CDR2: SGHTA, FQGNSA. V dropped 3 bases and J dropped 5; count of bases not matched to a gene: 4. This CDR3 comprises 13 residues.